These T cell receptor beta chains were read from a single sample in a study of response to subunit inactivated influenza vaccine. MiXCR, run by TCRdb on the RT-PCR reads, gives a single entry per CDR3 protein. The repertoire holds roughly 630,000 distinct CDR3 sequences, with 12% to 15% as singletons. The sequencing used PBMCs from blood, collected around 14 days before vaccination. Receptors were obtained from a man aged 45-60 years who received an inactivated influenza vaccine. The CDR3 runs from the conserved cysteine through the conserved F or W. The D gene is left open where the match is weak. Clone size is not always given. Where it is, it says once, few, many or a class for expanded clones.

CDR3 protein: CASSFVGSETQYF
CDR3 DNA: TGTGCCAGCAGTTTCGTGGGATCGGAGACCCAGTACTTC
J gene: TRBJ2-5
V gene: TRBV27
D gene: -
clone size: -

CDR3 protein: CASSKVGPPGSHEQYF
CDR3 DNA: TGTGCCAGCAGCAAAGTTGGTCCCCCTGGAAGCCACGAGCAGTACTTC
J gene: TRBJ2-7
V gene: TRBV21-1
D gene: -
clone size: -

CDR3 protein: CASGFTGGSNTEAFF
CDR3 DNA: TGTGCTAGTGGTTTTACAGGGGGCTCGAACACTGAAGCTTTCTTT
J gene: TRBJ1-1
V gene: TRBV12-5
D gene: TRBD1
clone size: -

CDR3 protein: CASSPSRALYQETQYF
CDR3 DNA: TGTGCCAGCTCACCAAGTCGGGCCCTGTATCAAGAGACCCAGTACTTC
J gene: TRBJ2-5
V gene: TRBV18
D gene: -
clone size: few

CDR3 protein: CSAHRGSNQPQHF
CDR3 DNA: TGCAGTGCTCACAGGGGGAGTAATCAGCCCCAGCATTTT
J gene: TRBJ1-5
V gene: TRBV20-1
D gene: TRBD1
clone size: many

CDR3 protein: CASSLMRVNTGELFF
CDR3 DNA: TGTGCCAGCAGTTTGATGCGGGTGAACACCGGGGAGCTGTTTTTT
J gene: TRBJ2-2
V gene: TRBV27
D gene: -
clone size: many

CDR3 protein: CASSLRRGREEKLFF
CDR3 DNA: TGTGCCAGCAGCCTTAGACGGGGGCGTGAGGAAAAACTGTTTTTT
J gene: TRBJ1-4
V gene: TRBV21-1
D gene: -
clone size: -

CDR3 protein: CATSRDRAFANTGELFF
CDR3 DNA: TGTGCCACCAGCAGAGACAGGGCTTTCGCGAACACCGGGGAGCTGTTTTTT
J gene: TRBJ2-2
V gene: TRBV15
D gene: -
clone size: -

CDR3 protein: CASSLVSLDGYTF
CDR3 DNA: TGTGCCAGCAGCTTAGTCTCCCTCGATGGCTACACCTTC
J gene: TRBJ1-2
V gene: TRBV7-8
D gene: -
clone size: -

CDR3 protein: CASSQATSGRVFGETQYF
CDR3 DNA: TGCGCCAGCAGCCAAGCCACTAGCGGGAGGGTTTTTGGGGAGACCCAGTACTTC
J gene: TRBJ2-5
V gene: TRBV4-1
D gene: TRBD2
clone size: -

CDR3 protein: CASSQGPQGRSVGTEAFF
CDR3 DNA: TGCGCCAGCAGCCAAGGCCCACAGGGGAGGTCGGTTGGAACTGAAGCTTTCTTT
J gene: TRBJ1-1
V gene: TRBV4-1
D gene: TRBD1
clone size: many

CDR3 protein: CASSIQPRSFGEDIQYF
CDR3 DNA: TGTGCCAGCAGCATACAACCACGGAGTTTTGGGGAAGACATTCAGTACTTC
J gene: TRBJ2-4
V gene: TRBV5-5
D gene: -
clone size: -

CDR3 protein: CSATMWVADTQYF
CDR3 DNA: TGCAGCGCTACGATGTGGGTGGCAGATACGCAGTATTTT
J gene: TRBJ2-3
V gene: TRBV29-1
D gene: -
clone size: -

CDR3 protein: CSARRTGGNYGYTF
CDR3 DNA: TGCAGTGCCAGAAGGACAGGGGGTAACTATGGCTACACCTTC
J gene: TRBJ1-2
V gene: TRBV20-1
D gene: TRBD1
clone size: few

CDR3 protein: CSVGDSRTDTQYF
CDR3 DNA: TGCAGCGTTGGAGACAGCCGCACAGATACGCAGTATTTT
J gene: TRBJ2-3
V gene: TRBV29-1
D gene: -
clone size: -

CDR3 protein: CAISDSAGNTQYF
CDR3 DNA: TGTGCCATCAGTGACTCCGCCGGGAATACGCAGTATTTT
J gene: TRBJ2-3
V gene: TRBV10-3
D gene: -
clone size: many

CDR3 protein: CASSSSPSPLEAFF
CDR3 DNA: TGTGCCAGCAGCTCGTCCCCTTCCCCGCTTGAAGCTTTCTTT
J gene: TRBJ1-1
V gene: TRBV7-9
D gene: -
clone size: few

CDR3 protein: CASSPLAGVRDTQYF
CDR3 DNA: TGTGCCAGCAGTCCTTTAGCGGGGGTGAGGGATACGCAGTATTTT
J gene: TRBJ2-3
V gene: TRBV12-3/TRBV12-4
D gene: TRBD2
clone size: once